One TCR beta chain is described in this entry. TCRdb ran MiXCR on the PCR reads and lists one entry per CDR3 protein. Of roughly 100,000 distinct CDR3 sequences in the sample, around 56% were seen once. The data stem from a study of CDR3 diversity in severe acne. The CDR3 is 13 residues long. Germline V gene data show CDR1 as DFQATT and CDR2 as SNEGSKA (reference sequence). V lost 6 bases, J lost 9 bases, and 10 bases stayed unmatched. The source material was blood. The rearrangement joins TRBV20-1 to TRBJ2-1; 8 positions match TRBD1. This receptor was taken from a male donor with acne. The CDR3 region is CSAWDRMNTEQFF. CDR3 nucleotide sequence: TGCAGTGCGTGGGACAGGATGAACACTGAGCAGTTCTTC.